Shown below are 25 T cell receptor beta chains from a single sample sequenced in a study of blood T cell repertoires in COVID-19. The protocol was immunoSEQ multiplex PCR, while the TCRdb copy is restricted to in-frame clones and leaves out a portion. There are some 75,000 clones in the sample; roughly 80% occur only once, and over 10% lies in the top ten. The material sequenced was peripheral blood. Receptor source: a man aged 50 to 60 with COVID-19, enrolled during active disease.

The chain uses TRBV5-1 and TRBJ2-5; tentatively, D is TRBD1 (6 bases). The CDR3 sequence is 13 residues long. CDR1 SGHRS and CDR2 YFSETQ come from the germline V gene. The V gene lost 4 bases and the J gene lost 10 bases, with 17 bases spanning the gap. The CDR3: CASSGTGQWDQYF. CDR3 nucleotides: TGCGCCAGCAGCGGAACAGGGCAGTGGGACCAGTACTTC.

The rearrangement joins TRBV5-5 to TRBJ2-7, with 8 bases matching TRBD1. The CDR3 spans 13 residues. CDR1 is SGHKS and CDR2 is YYEKEE in the germline V gene (reference sequence). The ends lost 2 bases at V and 6 bases at J; junction bases unmatched: 4. The CDR3 region is CASSFGQGLEQYF. CDR3 bases: TGTGCCAGCAGCTTTGGACAGGGTCTCGAGCAGTACTTC. The entire variable domain, with the rest obtained from reference TRBV5-5 and TRBJ2-7, is as follows: DAGVTQSPTHLIKTRGQQVTLRCSPISGHKSVSWYQQVLGQGPQFIFQYYEKEERGRGNFPDRFSARQFPNYSSELNVNALLLGDSALYLCASSFGQGLEQYFGPGTRLTVT.

This chain links TRBV10-3 with TRBJ2-3; TRBD2 matches at 9 bases. The germline V gene has CDR1 ENHRY and CDR2 SYGVKD. This CDR3 comprises 15 residues. With V trimmed by 7 bases and J by 6 bases, 11 bases remained unmatched. CDR3 nucleotides: TGTGCCATCATGAGCGGGAGGACCCTGGAGGATACGCAGTATTTT. Its protein is CAIMSGRTLEDTQYF.

This clone was detected only once. The chain employs TRBV7-9 and TRBJ2-7; 9 bases align to TRBD1. This CDR3 comprises 15 residues. V gave up 5 bases and J gave up 5 bases; unmatched junction bases: 10. CDR1 and CDR2 from the germline V gene are SEHNR and FQNEAQ (reference sequence). The chain's CDR3 is CASSPKRGQGDEQYF. CDR3 bases: TGTGCCAGCAGCCCAAAACGGGGACAGGGAGACGAGCAGTACTTC. The complete variable domain, with remaining parts taken from reference TRBV7-9 and TRBJ2-7, reads DTGVSQNPRHKITKRGQNVTFRCDPISEHNRLYWYRQTLGQGPEFLTYFQNEAQLEKSRLLSDRFSAERPKGSFSTLEIQRTEQGDSAMYLCASSPKRGQGDEQYFGPGTRLTVT.

The chain uses TRBV29-1 and TRBJ1-2; D unresolved. V was clipped by 7 bases and J by 2 bases, with 14 bases between them. Germline V lookup: CDR1 SQVTM, CDR2 ANQGSEA. The CDR3 is 13 residues long. The DNA for the CDR3 is TGCAGCGCCTCGAGAGGGCCCAACTATGGCTACACCTTC. Its translation is CSASRGPNYGYTF.

CDR3: CASSRDRANTGELFF. CDR3 nucleotides: TGCGCCAGCAGCCGGGACAGGGCAAACACCGGGGAGCTGTTTTTT. The V call is TRBV5-1, the J call TRBJ2-2; 9 positions agree with TRBD1. Per germline, CDR1 SGHRS and CDR2 YFSETQ. The V gene end was trimmed by 4 bases and the J gene end by 2 bases; junction bases not matched to a gene: 3. There are 15 residues in the CDR3.

J is TRBJ2-7 and V is TRBV6-5; TRBD1 matches 7 bases. This CDR3 contains 12 residues. Germline V gene sequence: CDR1 MNHEY, CDR2 SVGAGI. The V and J ends lost 6 bases and 7 bases, in that order; junction bases with no gene match: 6. Here the CDR3 reads CASSRTGGEQYF. The CDR3 nucleotides read TGTGCCAGCAGCCGGACAGGTGGGGAGCAGTACTTC.

This rearrangement joins TRBV28 to TRBJ1-4; 11 bases line up with TRBD1. This CDR3 has 14 amino acids. V trimming: 4 bases; J trimming: 11 bases; junction bases outside the gene matches: 6. The germline V gene encodes CDR1 MDHEN and CDR2 SYDVKM. CDR3 residues: CASSSGGQGGKLFF. The CDR3 DNA reads as TGTGCCAGCAGTTCGGGGGGACAGGGGGGGAAACTGTTTTTT.

This chain uses TRBV6-5 with TRBJ1-3; TRBD1 is a possible D gene (6 bases). V was cut by 10 bases and J by 3 bases, with 16 bases left in between. This CDR3 is built from 14 residues. The germline CDR1 and CDR2 sequences are MNHEY and SVGAGI. CDR3 DNA sequence: TGTGCCACAGGGAGGGGGGCCGTTGGAAACACCATATATTTT. Translation gives CATGRGAVGNTIYF.

CDR3 sequence (DNA): TGTGCCAGCAGCTTAGCTTACACCGGGGAGCTGTTTTTT. Residues: CASSLAYTGELFF. This rearrangement joins TRBV11-3 to TRBJ2-2; D is ambiguous. The CDR3 totals 13 residues. The germline CDR1 and CDR2 sequences are SGHNT and YENEEA. The V and J ends lost 1 base and 3 bases respectively, with 3 bases between them.

The chain combines TRBV6-2 or TRBV6-3 with TRBJ1-1; D is perhaps TRBD1 (5 bases). There are 14 residues in the CDR3. V lost 4 bases and J lost 6, with 15 bases in between. Germline loops: CDR1 MNHEY, CDR2 SVGEGT. The CDR3 nucleotides read TGTGCCAGCAGTTTCAATCTCCCGGGGGCTGAAGCTTTCTTT. Its translation is CASSFNLPGAEAFF.

This chain uses TRBV28 with TRBJ2-7, with 7 nucleotides matching TRBD2. With 3 bases clipped from V and 7 bases from J, the junction kept 12 bases outside the gene matches. Germline V gene lookup returns CDR1 MDHEN and CDR2 SYDVKM. The CDR3 sequence is 15 residues long. CDR3 sequence reads: CASSFGGAGSKEQYF. The CDR3 bases are TGTGCCAGCAGTTTCGGAGGAGCGGGGTCCAAAGAGCAGTACTTC.

This chain connects TRBV6-2 or TRBV6-3 to TRBJ1-1; D may be TRBD1 (5 bases). The V gene's germline CDR1 is MNHEY and CDR2 SVGEGT. Trimming stripped 4 bases from V and 4 bases from J, with 10 bases between. CDR3 length: 13 residues. CDR3 in amino acids: CASSWQGSTEAFF. The CDR3 DNA sequence: TGTGCCAGCAGTTGGCAGGGCAGCACTGAAGCTTTCTTT.

This clone is large in the sample. The chain joins TRBV16 to TRBJ1-1; no clear D gene. Trimming cost V 0 bases and J 8 bases, with 7 bases left between them. The CDR3 extends over 12 amino acids. Germline V CDR1 and CDR2: KGHSY, FQNENV. The CDR3 bases are TGTGCCAGCAGCCAATCTGCCACAGAAGCTTTCTTT. It is translated as CASSQSATEAFF.

This chain joins TRBV7-2 and TRBJ2-3, with D unclear. V was cut by 2 bases and J by 6 bases, with 15 bases left in between. The length of the CDR3 is 15 residues. In germline, CDR1 is SGHTA, CDR2 FQGNSA. The CDR3 spells CASSLRDSRRDTQYF. Written as DNA, the CDR3 is TGTGCCAGCAGCTTACGCGACTCCCGTCGGGATACGCAGTATTTT.

The chain has TRBV19 and TRBJ1-6, with 7 positions matching TRBD1. The germline gives CDR1 LNHDA, CDR2 SQIVND (reference sequence). Trimming cost V 5 bases and J 5 bases; bases outside gene matches: 9. The CDR3 covers 16 residues. The CDR3 here is CASSFTVGQNNSPLHF. CDR3 bases: TGTGCCAGTAGTTTTACCGTGGGACAGAATAATTCACCCCTCCACTTT.

CDR3: CASSHTSGSYNEQFF. As DNA, the CDR3 is TGCGCCAGCAGCCACACTAGTGGGAGCTACAATGAGCAGTTCTTC. The V and J genes are TRBV4-3 and TRBJ2-1; possibly TRBD2 for D (5 bases). The CDR3 is 15 residues long. V lost 3 bases to trimming and J lost 3 bases, with 12 bases between them. Germline values: CDR1 LGHNA, CDR2 YSLEER.

This chain connects TRBV6-5 to TRBJ2-3, with TRBD2 matching 8 bases. V lost 2 bases and J lost 5; bases outside the gene matches: 3. This CDR3 spans 14 amino acids. The germline V gene encodes CDR1 MNHEY and CDR2 SVGAGI. The DNA of the CDR3 is TGTGCCAGCAGTTACGGCGGGAGGAAAGATACGCAGTATTTT. Protein sequence: CASSYGGRKDTQYF.

This chain uses TRBV11-1 with TRBJ2-3; tentatively, D is TRBD1 (5 bases). The length of the CDR3 is 11 residues. V lost 10 bases and J 5 bases, leaving 10 bases between the germline ends. Looked up from germline, CDR1 is SGHAT and CDR2 is FQDESV (reference sequence). The CDR3 nucleotides read TGTGCCACTTCCAGGGAAGATACGCAGTATTTT. Translation gives CATSREDTQYF.

Only a few counts were recorded for this clone. The rearrangement links TRBV7-9 to TRBJ2-4; tentatively, D is TRBD1 (6 bases). The V end lost 6 bases, the J end lost 15 bases, and 18 bases lay between the germline ends. Per the germline V gene, CDR1 is SEHNR and CDR2 is FQNEAQ (reference sequence). The CDR3 sequence is 12 residues long. CDR3: CASSPHQGIGYF. For the CDR3, the DNA is TGTGCCAGCAGTCCTCACCAGGGGATTGGGTACTTC. Complete variable domain (other parts from reference TRBV7-9 and TRBJ2-4): DTGVSQNPRHKITKRGQNVTFRCDPISEHNRLYWYRQTLGQGPEFLTYFQNEAQLEKSRLLSDRFSAERPKGSFSTLEIQRTEQGDSAMYLCASSPHQGIGYFGAGTRLSVL.

The sample holds one count of this clone. The chain recombines TRBV6-5 with TRBJ2-5, with D tentatively TRBD1 (5 bases). The CDR3 length is 14 residues. Per germline, CDR1 MNHEY and CDR2 SVGAGI. V was pared by 8 bases and J by 4 bases, with 17 bases between. The CDR3 DNA sequence: TGTGCCAGCGGGGCCGGGTCTTTTGGAGAGACCCAGTACTTC. It is translated as CASGAGSFGETQYF.

The chain is built from TRBV20-1 and TRBJ1-4; D gene unclear. Per the germline V gene, CDR1 is DFQATT and CDR2 is SNEGSKA (reference sequence). This CDR3 region has 11 residues. V lost 7 bases and J 7 bases, leaving 10 bases between the germline ends. The chain's CDR3 is CSVEGSEKLFF. The CDR3, as DNA: TGCAGTGTAGAGGGAAGTGAAAAACTGTTTTTT.

The V call is TRBV28, the J call TRBJ2-1, with D perhaps matching TRBD2 (5 bases). CDR3 length: 12 amino acids. CDR1 MDHEN and CDR2 SYDVKM come from the germline V gene. V was cut by 3 bases and J by 10 bases, with 10 bases left in between. CDR3 bases: TGTGCCAGCAGTTTTTTTGGGAGAGAGCAGTTCTTC. The encoded protein is CASSFFGREQFF.

This clone was detected only once. The chain joins TRBV29-1 to TRBJ2-2; D gene uncertain. Trimming took off 0 bases at V and 7 bases at J, with 9 bases between the two ends. The germline gives CDR1 SQVTM, CDR2 ANQGSEA. The CDR3 has 13 residues. CDR3 amino acids: CSVEDSNGGELFF. CDR3 coding DNA: TGCAGCGTTGAAGATAGCAACGGCGGGGAGCTGTTTTTT.

DNA for the CDR3: TGTGCCAGTAGGCCCAGGGGGGAGACTGAAGCTTTCTTT. It yields the protein CASRPRGETEAFF. The rearrangement uses TRBV19 and TRBJ1-1; 7 bases map to TRBD1. The ends lost 6 bases at V and 5 bases at J; junction bases unmatched: 6. The CDR3 runs to 13 residues. CDR1 LNHDA and CDR2 SQIVND come from the germline V gene (reference sequence). The variable domain in full, completed from reference TRBV19 and TRBJ1-1, reads DGGITQSPKYLFRKEGQNVTLSCEQNLNHDAMYWYRQDPGQGLRLIYYSQIVNDFQKGDIAEGYSVSREKKESFPLTVTSAQKNPTAFYLCASRPRGETEAFFGQGTRLTVV.